This T cell receptor beta chain emerged from a study of blood T cell repertoires in COVID-19. About the study: Samples came from the United States, Italy and Spain, spanning acute and convalescent COVID-19. Nucleic acid was either cDNA or gDNA, and it came from T cells, B-cell-depleted T cells, or PBMCs.

Sequencing was performed with immunoSEQ multiplex PCR; in TCRdb, only in-frame clones are kept and a portion is missing. The sample shows 200,000 to 250,000 clones, around 90% of them seen only once. The CDR3 sequence is 15 residues long. Trimming took off 1 base at V and 3 bases at J, with 9 bases between the two ends. Germline loops: CDR1 LGHNA, CDR2 YNFKEQ. Sequencing input: PBMCs or T cells enriched from blood (not recorded which). This rearrangement joins TRBV4-2 to TRBJ1-4; D is possibly TRBD1 (5 bases). This clonotype was sampled from a man aged 25 to 40 who had been exposed to COVID-19. The CDR3: CASSQVGASNEKLFF. The CDR3 coding sequence is TGTGCCAGCAGCCAAGTAGGGGCTTCTAATGAAAAACTGTTTTTT.